This paragraph covers one T cell receptor (beta chain) sequence. TCR alpha and beta CDR3 regions were amplified from RNA using iRepertoire nested multiplex PCR. TCRdb passed the multiplex PCR reads through MiXCR, listing each CDR3 protein once. In the table there are under 200,000 distinct CDR3 sequences, roughly two fifths of which are singletons. CDR3 size: 11 residues. Germline-derived CDR1 and CDR2 are MNHNS and SASEGT. V shed 7 bases and J shed 2 bases, with 5 bases lying between them. The source of the sample is a study of glioma-infiltrating T cells. The rearrangement uses TRBV6-1 and TRBJ1-2; no definite D call. The receptor comes from a human donor with low-grade glioma or glioblastoma, undergoing nonglioma brain surgery, or in good health (not recorded which). Sequenced sample: glioma tissue, nonneoplastic brain tissue, or PBMCs (not recorded which). Here the CDR3 reads CASNVNYGYTF. The CDR3, as DNA: TGTGCCAGCAATGTCAACTATGGCTACACCTTC.